This T cell receptor beta chain was observed in a study of vaccination and CD4 T cells after COVID-19. At the level of the study: Each convalescent patient was PCR positive for SARS-CoV-2 on nasal swab; roughly 10 cases were mild and one severe. Six men and four women formed the convalescents, two being Hispanic. Everyone enrolled got two doses of BNT162b2 or mRNA-1273 vaccine.

CDR1 MNHEY and CDR2 SMNVEV come from the germline V gene (reference sequence). V lost 6 bases to trimming and J lost 1 base, with 8 bases between them. This CDR3 spans 13 amino acids. Sequencing of the DNA from cultured CD4+ T cells was carried out with the Oncomine TCR Beta short-read assay. TCRdb re-derived calls from the PCR reads in MiXCR, one entry per CDR3 protein. The sample has approximately 18,000 distinct CDR3 sequences, about 50% seen once. Time point in this sample: late sampling 161 to 241 days after vaccination in three convalescent patients. Treatment in this sample: roughly ten-day PBMC culture with coronavirus spike peptide pools or control peptides (ViraFEST assay). This clonotype was recorded a few times. Its cognate antigen is unknown.

The chain is built from TRBV27 and TRBJ2-3; perhaps TRBD1 as D (6 bases). Material: CD4+ T cells from blood, cultured in vitro, obtained about 7 months after SARS-CoV-2 vaccination. The source of this sequence is a human donor who had recovered from COVID-19. This CDR3 reads CASSHRGTDTQYF. The CDR3 region has the DNA TGTGCCAGCAGCCACAGGGGCACAGATACGCAGTATTTT.